This TCR beta chain was sequenced for a study of blood T cell repertoires in COVID-19. Overall study: Samples taken during acute and convalescent COVID-19 were collected in the United States, Italy and Spain. The analysed material was cDNA or gDNA that came from T cells, B-cell-depleted T cells, or PBMCs.

Methods used by the authors: From reference gene primer amplification, estimates of nucleated cell counts were derived. Clones were read by immunoSEQ multiplex PCR, and TCRdb kept only the in-frame ones, dropping some. V and J calls plus clone size are reproduced from that table; the DNA served to infer D and trimming. Of tens of thousands of clones in the sample, around 89% were seen once. The CDR3 has 13 residues. The chain employs TRBV21-1 and TRBJ1-1; the table calls TRBD1, which could not be checked here. TRBV21-1 corresponds to a pseudogene. The origin of this receptor is a human donor in a cohort sampled during active COVID-19. The specimen sequenced was peripheral blood. DNA for the CDR3: TGTGCCAGCAGCAAAGAATGGGGCTTTGAAGCTTTCTTT. It specifies CASSKEWGFEAFF.